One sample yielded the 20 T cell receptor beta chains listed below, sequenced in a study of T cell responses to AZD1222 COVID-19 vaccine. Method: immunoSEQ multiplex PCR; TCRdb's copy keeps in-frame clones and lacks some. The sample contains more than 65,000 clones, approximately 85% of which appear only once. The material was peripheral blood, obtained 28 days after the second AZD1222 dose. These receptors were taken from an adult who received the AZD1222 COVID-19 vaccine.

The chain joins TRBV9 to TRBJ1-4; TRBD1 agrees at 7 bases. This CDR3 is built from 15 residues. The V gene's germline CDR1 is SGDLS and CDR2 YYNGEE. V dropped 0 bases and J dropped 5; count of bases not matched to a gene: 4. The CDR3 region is CASSVAPGQNEKLFF. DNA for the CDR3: TGTGCCAGCAGCGTAGCTCCGGGACAGAATGAAAAACTGTTTTTT.

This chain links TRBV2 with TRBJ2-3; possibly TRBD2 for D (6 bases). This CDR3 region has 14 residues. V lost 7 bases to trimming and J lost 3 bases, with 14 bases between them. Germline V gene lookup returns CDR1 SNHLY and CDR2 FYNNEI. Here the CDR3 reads CASNKGGGTDTQYF. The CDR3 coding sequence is TGTGCCAGCAATAAGGGAGGAGGTACAGATACGCAGTATTTT.

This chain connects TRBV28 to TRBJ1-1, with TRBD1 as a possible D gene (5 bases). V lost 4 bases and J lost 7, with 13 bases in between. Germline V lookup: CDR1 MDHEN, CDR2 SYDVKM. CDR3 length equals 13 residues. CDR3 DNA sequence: TGTGCCAGCAGTTACCAGGGACTGGGTGAAGCTTTCTTT. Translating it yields CASSYQGLGEAFF.

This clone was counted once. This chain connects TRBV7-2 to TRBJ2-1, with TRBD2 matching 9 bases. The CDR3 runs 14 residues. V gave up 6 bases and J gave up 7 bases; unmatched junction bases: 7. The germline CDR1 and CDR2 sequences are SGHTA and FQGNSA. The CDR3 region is CASRTGLATNEQFF. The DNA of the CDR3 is TGTGCCAGCAGGACGGGACTAGCAACAAATGAGCAGTTCTTC.

The CDR3 loop reads CASSLEVTNEQFF. CDR3 nucleotides: TGTGCCAGCAGCTTAGAAGTAACGAATGAGCAGTTCTTC. This chain uses TRBV11-2 with TRBJ2-1; no reliable D call. CDR1 and CDR2 from the germline V gene are SGHAT and FQNNGV. V was trimmed by 0 bases and J by 7 bases, leaving 7 bases between them. This CDR3 spans 13 amino acids.

DNA for the CDR3: TGTGCCAGCAGCTTGTTCTCGGGACAGGGACACACTGAAGCTTTCTTT. This encodes CASSLFSGQGHTEAFF. This chain uses TRBV5-6 with TRBJ1-1; 9 bases agree with TRBD1. Germline V gene data show CDR1 as SGHDT and CDR2 as YYEEEE. This CDR3 comprises 16 residues. The V and J ends lost 1 base and 3 bases, in that order; junction bases with no gene match: 7.

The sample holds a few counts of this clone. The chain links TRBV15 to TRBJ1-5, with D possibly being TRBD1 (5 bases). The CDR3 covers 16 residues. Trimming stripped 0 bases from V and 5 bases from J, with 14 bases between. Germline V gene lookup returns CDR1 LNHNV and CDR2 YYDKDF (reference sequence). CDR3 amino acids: CATSREIPRDDQPQHF. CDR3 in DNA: TGTGCCACCAGCAGAGAGATACCCAGGGACGATCAGCCCCAGCATTTT.

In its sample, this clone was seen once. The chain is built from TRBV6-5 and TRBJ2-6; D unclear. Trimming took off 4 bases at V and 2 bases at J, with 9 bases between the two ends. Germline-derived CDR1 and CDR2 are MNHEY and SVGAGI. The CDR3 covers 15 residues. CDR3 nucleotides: TGTGCCAGCAGTTTCGGCCATGCTGGGGCCAACGTCCTGACTTTC. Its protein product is CASSFGHAGANVLTF.

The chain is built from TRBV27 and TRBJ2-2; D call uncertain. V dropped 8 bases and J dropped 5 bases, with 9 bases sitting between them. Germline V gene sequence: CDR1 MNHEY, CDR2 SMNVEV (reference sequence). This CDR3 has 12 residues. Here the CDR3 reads CASRKGTGELFF. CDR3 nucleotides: TGTGCCAGCCGGAAGGGAACCGGGGAGCTGTTTTTT.

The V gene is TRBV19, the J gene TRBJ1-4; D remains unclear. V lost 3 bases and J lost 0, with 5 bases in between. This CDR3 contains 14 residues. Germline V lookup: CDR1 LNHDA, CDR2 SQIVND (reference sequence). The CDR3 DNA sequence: TGTGCCAGTAGTATTAGTGCAACTAATGAAAAACTGTTTTTT. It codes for CASSISATNEKLFF.

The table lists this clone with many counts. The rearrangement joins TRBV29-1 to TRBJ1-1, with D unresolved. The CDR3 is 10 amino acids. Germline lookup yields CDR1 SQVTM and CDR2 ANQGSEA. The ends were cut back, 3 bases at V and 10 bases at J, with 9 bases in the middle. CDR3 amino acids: CSVDTELAFF. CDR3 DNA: TGCAGCGTTGATACCGAGCTAGCTTTCTTT. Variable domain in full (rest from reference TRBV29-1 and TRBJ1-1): SAVISQKPSRDICQRGTSLTIQCQVDSQVTMMFWYRQQPGQSLTLIATANQGSEATYESGFVIDKFPISRPNLTFSTLTVSNMSPEDSSIYLCSVDTELAFFGQGTRLTVV.

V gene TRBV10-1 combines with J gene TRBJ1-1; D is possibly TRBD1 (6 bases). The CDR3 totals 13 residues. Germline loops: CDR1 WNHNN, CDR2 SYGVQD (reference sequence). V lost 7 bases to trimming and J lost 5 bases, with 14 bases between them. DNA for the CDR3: TGCGCCAGCATGCTGACAGGTTCAACTGAAGCTTTCTTT. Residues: CASMLTGSTEAFF.

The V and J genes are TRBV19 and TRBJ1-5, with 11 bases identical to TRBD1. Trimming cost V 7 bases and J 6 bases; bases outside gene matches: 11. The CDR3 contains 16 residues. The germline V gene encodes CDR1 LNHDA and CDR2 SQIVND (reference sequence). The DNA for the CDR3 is TGTGCCAGTATCGGAGGGACAGGGGGTTTAGGTCAGCCCCAGCATTTT. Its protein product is CASIGGTGGLGQPQHF.

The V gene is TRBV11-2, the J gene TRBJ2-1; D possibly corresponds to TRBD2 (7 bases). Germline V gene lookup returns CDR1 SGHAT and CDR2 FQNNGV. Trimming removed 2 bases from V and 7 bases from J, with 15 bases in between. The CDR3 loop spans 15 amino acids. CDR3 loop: CASSLSGGARNEQFF. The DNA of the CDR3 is TGTGCCAGCAGCTTAAGTGGGGGGGCGCGTAATGAGCAGTTCTTC. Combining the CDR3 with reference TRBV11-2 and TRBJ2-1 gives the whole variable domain EAGVAQSPRYKIIEKRQSVAFWCNPISGHATLYWYQQILGQGPKLLIQFQNNGVVDDSQLPKDRFSAERLKGVDSTLKIQPAKLEDSAVYLCASSLSGGARNEQFFGPGTRLTVL.

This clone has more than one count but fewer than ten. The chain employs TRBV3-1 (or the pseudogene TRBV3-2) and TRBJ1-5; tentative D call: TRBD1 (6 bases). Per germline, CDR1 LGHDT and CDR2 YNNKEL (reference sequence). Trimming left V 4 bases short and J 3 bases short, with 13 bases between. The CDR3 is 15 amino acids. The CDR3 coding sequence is TGTGCCAGCAGCCCGGGGGCGGGGGACAATCAGCCCCAGCATTTT. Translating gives CASSPGAGDNQPQHF.

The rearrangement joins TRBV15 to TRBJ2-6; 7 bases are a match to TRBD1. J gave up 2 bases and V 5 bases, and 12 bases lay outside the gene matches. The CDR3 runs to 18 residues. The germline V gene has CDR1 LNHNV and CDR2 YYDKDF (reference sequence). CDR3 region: CATSAQAIDRAGANVLTF. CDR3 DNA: TGTGCCACCAGCGCTCAAGCCATCGACAGGGCTGGGGCCAACGTCCTGACTTTC.

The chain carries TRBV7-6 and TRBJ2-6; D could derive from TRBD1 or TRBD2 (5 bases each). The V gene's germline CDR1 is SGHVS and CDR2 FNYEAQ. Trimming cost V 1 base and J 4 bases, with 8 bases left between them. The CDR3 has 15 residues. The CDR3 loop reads CASSLGGMGANVLTF. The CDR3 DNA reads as TGTGCCAGCAGCTTAGGGGGGATGGGGGCCAACGTCCTGACTTTC.

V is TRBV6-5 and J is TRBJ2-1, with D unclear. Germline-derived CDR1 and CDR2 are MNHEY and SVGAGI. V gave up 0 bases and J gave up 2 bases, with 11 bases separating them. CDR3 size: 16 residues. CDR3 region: CASSYSTGETYNEQFF. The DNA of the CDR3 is TGTGCCAGCAGTTACTCGACGGGTGAAACCTACAATGAGCAGTTCTTC.

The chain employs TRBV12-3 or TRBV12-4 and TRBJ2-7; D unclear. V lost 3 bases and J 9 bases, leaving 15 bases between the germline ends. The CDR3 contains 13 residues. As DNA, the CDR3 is TGTGCCAGCAGTTTCGTAAAGGGCGGCGGGCAGTACTTC. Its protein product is CASSFVKGGGQYF.

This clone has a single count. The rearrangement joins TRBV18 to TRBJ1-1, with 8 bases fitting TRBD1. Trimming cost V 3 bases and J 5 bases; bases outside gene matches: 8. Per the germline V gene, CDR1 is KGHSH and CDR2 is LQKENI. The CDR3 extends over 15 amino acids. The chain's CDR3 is CASSPRDRPRTEAFF. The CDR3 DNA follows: TGTGCCAGCTCACCGCGGGACAGGCCAAGGACTGAAGCTTTCTTT.